The 19 T cell receptor beta chains listed next were all sequenced from one sample in a study of CD8+ T cells in alopecia areata. Sequencing relied on a cDNA template that was reverse transcribed from extracted RNA. Sequencing was performed with immunoSEQ multiplex PCR; in TCRdb, only in-frame clones are kept and a portion is missing. The data contain under 350,000 clones, 55% to 75% of them singletons. Regarding treatment: oral pan-JAK inhibitor, 5-10 mg twice daily. The material sequenced was CD4+ T cells sorted from blood, taken at week 24, from a patient treated with tofacitinib. These receptors all come from a human donor with alopecia areata.

The V and J genes are TRBV4-1 and TRBJ1-2; D is unresolved. CDR3 size: 14 residues. The ends were cut back, 4 bases at V and 8 bases at J, with 17 bases in the middle. The germline V gene has CDR1 MGHRA and CDR2 YSYEKL. The DNA for the CDR3 is TGCGCCAGCAGCCTCCCGGGAGTGGGTCGGGGCTACACCTTC. The encoded protein is CASSLPGVGRGYTF.

This rearrangement joins TRBV29-1 to TRBJ1-1; no clear D gene. Deletions cut 1 base from V and 5 bases from J, with 11 bases between. From germline, CDR1 is SQVTM and CDR2 ANQGSEA. The CDR3 covers 13 residues. The CDR3: CSVEGYRKTEAFF. The CDR3 DNA reads TGCAGCGTTGAAGGGTACAGAAAGACTGAAGCTTTCTTT.

The V and J genes are TRBV7-2 and TRBJ2-5; possible D gene TRBD1, 5 bases. Germline V gene sequence: CDR1 SGHTA, CDR2 FQGNSA. This CDR3 contains 13 residues. V lost 3 bases and J 1 base, leaving 6 bases between the germline ends. CDR3: CASSLDTQETQYF. The CDR3, as DNA: TGTGCCAGCAGCTTGGACACCCAAGAGACCCAGTACTTC.

About this clone: The sample contains more than one DNA sequence encoding this CDR3. V gene TRBV29-1 combines with J gene TRBJ1-2; a possible D gene is TRBD1 (5 bases). The CDR3 is 11 residues long. CDR1 SQVTM and CDR2 ANQGSEA come from the germline V gene. The V end was cut by 6 bases, the J end by 4 bases, with 9 bases between. The CDR3 protein is CSVGTGYGYTF. The CDR3 nucleotides read TGCAGCGTCGGAACAGGCTATGGCTACACCTTC.

This chain links TRBV27 with TRBJ2-2; no definite D call. CDR1 MNHEY and CDR2 SMNVEV come from the germline V gene (reference sequence). The ends were cut back, 0 bases at V and 7 bases at J, with 6 bases in the middle. There are 13 residues in the CDR3. DNA of the CDR3: TGTGCCAGCAGTTTATCGTCCGTCGGGGAGCTGTTTTTT. Translating it yields CASSLSSVGELFF.

This clone was detected only a few times. The chain joins TRBV5-1 to TRBJ2-7, with 7 bases aligning to TRBD1. Germline V gene sequence: CDR1 SGHRS, CDR2 YFSETQ. The CDR3 totals 17 residues. The V segment lost 3 bases and the J segment 1 base; nucleotides outside the gene matches: 13. For the CDR3, the DNA is TGCGCCAGCAGCTCTGGAGGAACCGGGACAGTTTCCTACGAGCAGTACTTC. Its protein product is CASSSGGTGTVSYEQYF.

The CDR3 region has the DNA TGTGCCAGCAGCTTGGGGTATAAGCAAGAGACCCAGTACTTC. Its translation is CASSLGYKQETQYF. J is TRBJ2-5 and V is TRBV5-4; no clear D. Trimming shortened V by 0 bases and J by 2 bases, and 8 bases separated the two germline ends. Germline CDR1 and CDR2: SGHNT and YYREEE (reference sequence). The CDR3 is 14 amino acids.

The chain joins TRBV6-6 to TRBJ1-2; D is undetermined. CDR3 length equals 13 residues. Germline V gene data show CDR1 as MNHNY and CDR2 as SVGAGI (reference sequence). Trimming took off 7 bases at V and 2 bases at J, with 11 bases between the two ends. The CDR3 protein is CASKYLGNYGYTF. The CDR3 nucleotides are TGTGCCAGCAAATACTTGGGGAACTATGGCTACACCTTC.

The rearrangement joins TRBV28 to TRBJ1-2, with a weak D call TRBD1 (6 bases). CDR3 size: 15 residues. V was cut by 6 bases and J by 1 base, with 15 bases left in between. Germline-derived CDR1 and CDR2 are MDHEN and SYDVKM. DNA for the CDR3: TGTGCCAGCAGCCCGCCAACAGGGCGTAACTATGGCTACACCTTC. Encoded protein: CASSPPTGRNYGYTF.

The rearrangement uses TRBV30 and TRBJ1-2; 7 nucleotides match TRBD1. V lost 2 bases and J lost 3; bases outside the gene matches: 12. The CDR3 has 16 amino acids. In germline, CDR1 is GTSNPN, CDR2 SVGIG (reference sequence). CDR3 amino acids: CAWSKGLQGPDYGYTF. The DNA for the CDR3 is TGTGCCTGGAGTAAAGGTTTACAGGGGCCCGACTATGGCTACACCTTC.

This clone was seen a few times. The chain carries TRBV6-6 and TRBJ2-4; 10 bases align to TRBD1. Trimming at V came to 2 bases and at J to 5 bases, leaving 0 bases not matched to a gene. This CDR3 spans 14 amino acids. The germline CDR1 and CDR2 sequences are MNHNY and SVGAGI (reference sequence). This chain's CDR3 is CASSYGTGENIQYF. The CDR3 DNA is TGTGCCAGCAGTTACGGGACAGGGGAAAACATTCAGTACTTC.

This clone was observed a few times. The rearrangement joins TRBV29-1 to TRBJ2-7; D uncertain. Germline V CDR1 and CDR2: SQVTM, ANQGSEA. V dropped 6 bases and J dropped 5 bases, with 11 bases sitting between them. This CDR3 contains 11 residues. Here the CDR3 DNA reads TGCAGCGTACGGACGTCCCACGAGCAGTACTTC. Its protein is CSVRTSHEQYF.

As for this clone: Other DNA sequences within the sample encode an identical CDR3. The V call is TRBV7-2, the J call TRBJ2-5; D remains ambiguous. V dropped 0 bases and J dropped 5 bases, with 4 bases sitting between them. The CDR3 has 12 residues. Germline CDR1 SGHTA, CDR2 FQGNSA. The CDR3 loop reads CASSLALETQYF. The CDR3 nucleotides are TGTGCCAGCAGCTTAGCGCTGGAGACCCAGTACTTC.

This rearrangement joins TRBV4-1 to TRBJ2-2; D possibly matches TRBD1 or TRBD2 (6 bases each). The V gene's germline CDR1 is MGHRA and CDR2 YSYEKL. V was pared by 1 base and J by 0 bases, with 9 bases between. The CDR3 loop spans 16 amino acids. This CDR3 is CASSQARGPNTGELFF. CDR3 sequence (DNA): TGCGCCAGCAGCCAAGCCCGGGGGCCGAACACCGGGGAGCTGTTTTTT.

This clone was seen many times. This chain joins TRBV7-2 and TRBJ2-7, with D possibly being TRBD1 or TRBD2 (5 bases each). This CDR3 is built from 14 residues. Germline V lookup: CDR1 SGHTA, CDR2 FQGNSA. The V end was cut by 5 bases, the J end by 0 bases, with 11 bases between. The CDR3 nucleotides are TGTGCCAGCAGCCCGGGACCAAGCTCCTACGAGCAGTACTTC. Translation: CASSPGPSSYEQYF.

The genes are TRBV29-1 and TRBJ2-2; D perhaps matches TRBD2 (5 bases). CDR1 and CDR2 from the germline V gene are SQVTM and ANQGSEA. This CDR3 contains 12 residues. V lost 5 bases, J lost 2 bases, and 6 bases lay in between. CDR3 DNA sequence: TGCAGCGTTCGGACTAACACCGGGGAGCTGTTTTTT. Its protein product is CSVRTNTGELFF.

This clone was found once. This sequence joins TRBV5-1 and TRBJ2-5; the D gene is possibly TRBD1 (6 bases). V shed 2 bases and J shed 3 bases, with 11 bases lying between them. From germline, CDR1 is SGHRS and CDR2 YFSETQ. This CDR3 is 14 amino acids long. CDR3 DNA: TGCGCCAGCAGCTTTCAGACAGGCGAAGAGACCCAGTACTTC. It translates to CASSFQTGEETQYF.

This clone has just one count. This chain connects TRBV7-9 to TRBJ2-2; D remains unclear. Trimming took off 5 bases at V and 3 bases at J, with 16 bases between the two ends. Germline CDR1 is SEHNR and CDR2 is FQNEAQ (reference sequence). The CDR3 is 16 amino acids. CDR3 sequence reads: CASSLSSGPYTGELFF. The CDR3 DNA reads TGTGCCAGCAGCCTGTCTTCTGGGCCGTACACCGGGGAGCTGTTTTTT. Together with reference TRBV7-9 and TRBJ2-2, the CDR3 gives the full variable domain: DTGVSQNPRHKITKRGQNVTFRCDPISEHNRLYWYRQTLGQGPEFLTYFQNEAQLEKSRLLSDRFSAERPKGSFSTLEIQRTEQGDSAMYLCASSLSSGPYTGELFFGEGSRLTVL.

This clone appeared a few times. The rearrangement joins TRBV29-1 to TRBJ2-7, with TRBD1 matching over 8 bases. V trimming: 4 bases; J trimming: 6 bases; junction bases outside the gene matches: 5. The germline CDR1 and CDR2 sequences are SQVTM and ANQGSEA. The CDR3 has 12 amino acids. The DNA of the CDR3 is TGCAGCGTTGGGACAGGGAGCGGCGAGCAGTACTTC. Its protein product is CSVGTGSGEQYF.